The rows below give T cell receptor beta chains drawn from one sample of a study of T cells after yellow fever vaccination. A single record per CDR3 protein comes from TCRdb applying MiXCR to the 5' RACE reads. Here the sample spans 120,000 or so distinct CDR3 sequences, about 15% being singletons. Sequenced material: CD8+ T cells sorted from PBMCs, taken 5 days after the yellow fever booster vaccination. Receptors were obtained from a man aged 18 to 29 who received the YFV17D yellow fever vaccine. Both conserved end residues are part of each CDR3. A D gene is named only where the DNA matches it firmly. Clone size is stated in some rows and not others, as once, few, many or a class when expanded.

.,TRBV25-1,TRBD1,TRBJ2-5,TGTGCCAGCAGTGAATACGGACAGGGGGAGACCCAGTACTTC,CASSEYGQGETQYF
many,TRBV4-3,TRBD1,TRBJ2-2,TGCGCCAGCAGCCAAGGGACAGGGTCGAACACCGGGGAGCTGTTTTTT,CASSQGTGSNTGELFF
few,TRBV12-3/TRBV12-4,TRBD2,TRBJ2-1,TGTGCCAGCAGTTTAGCAGGTGGGGGGGCCTACAATGAGCAGTTCTTC,CASSLAGGGAYNEQFF
few,TRBV12-3/TRBV12-4,TRBD2,TRBJ2-3,TGTGCCAGCAGTCCTGGGACTACTCCTAGCACAGATACGCAGTATTTT,CASSPGTTPSTDTQYF
few,TRBV11-1,.,TRBJ2-3,TGTGCCAGCAGCTTAGAAAAGAATGCTCTTGACTTCACAGATACGCAGTATTTT,CASSLEKNALDFTDTQYF
.,TRBV4-2,.,TRBJ2-3,TGTGCCAGCAGCCAAACAGATTACACAGATACGCAGTATTTT,CASSQTDYTDTQYF
few,TRBV29-1,.,TRBJ2-1,TGCAGCGTTAACGGGGGCTCAAACTCCTACAATGAGCAGTTCTTC,CSVNGGSNSYNEQFF
.,TRBV5-5,.,TRBJ2-4,TGTGCCAGCAGCTTGTATGGGATCATTCAGTACTTC,CASSLYGIIQYF
.,TRBV9,.,TRBJ1-3,TGTGCCAGCAGCGTAGCGGGCTCTGGAAACACCATATATTTT,CASSVAGSGNTIYF
.,TRBV12-3/TRBV12-4,.,TRBJ2-3,TGTGCCAGCAGTGGCCTGGGAGATACGCAGTATTTT,CASSGLGDTQYF
few,TRBV7-9,TRBD1,TRBJ1-2,TGTGCCAGCAGCCAGGACAGGGGGCGAGGGGTGAATGGCTACACCTTC,CASSQDRGRGVNGYTF
few,TRBV6-5,.,TRBJ2-5,TGTGCCAGCAGTTACTCGTTGAAGGGGGAGACCCAGTACTTC,CASSYSLKGETQYF
few,TRBV4-3,.,TRBJ2-7,TGCGCCAGCAGCCAATCGGAGGGAGGCGAGCAGTACTTC,CASSQSEGGEQYF
.,TRBV5-1,.,TRBJ2-7,TGCGCCAGCAGCCCCGGGGGCTACGAGCAGTACTTC,CASSPGGYEQYF
few,TRBV5-6,.,TRBJ1-5,TGTGCCAGCAGCGTTCCCAATCAGCCCCAGCATTTT,CASSVPNQPQHF
few,TRBV7-9,.,TRBJ1-6,TGTGCCAGCAGCCTGGACAGTTTTAATTCACCCCTCCACTTT,CASSLDSFNSPLHF
.,TRBV4-3,.,TRBJ1-6,TGCGCCAGCAGCCAACTCCCGGGACACACCAATTCACCCCTCCACTTT,CASSQLPGHTNSPLHF
.,TRBV6-2/TRBV6-3,.,TRBJ2-3,TGTGCCAGCTCTAGGGGGGATACGCAGTATTTT,CASSRGDTQYF
few,TRBV29-1,.,TRBJ2-1,TGCAGCGTTGAAGAGGGGTCCAACAATGAGCAGTTCTTC,CSVEEGSNNEQFF
.,TRBV28,.,TRBJ2-5,TGTGCCAGCAGTTTAAGGGTTGGGCGAAGGGGAGCACAAGAGACCCAGTACTTC,CASSLRVGRRGAQETQYF
.,TRBV3-1,.,TRBJ2-7,TGTGCCAGCAGCCAAGAGTTCGGGAAGGCCTCCTACGAGCAGTACTTC,CASSQEFGKASYEQYF
few,TRBV6-5,TRBD1,TRBJ2-6,TGTGCCAGCAGCTACCAGGGGGCGGGGGCCAACGTCCTGACTTTC,CASSYQGAGANVLTF
many,TRBV7-2,.,TRBJ1-2,TGTGCCAGCAGCACAACAGTCTCCTATGGCTACACCTTC,CASSTTVSYGYTF
few,TRBV5-1,TRBD1,TRBJ1-1,TGCGCCAGCAGCGACAGGGGGAGCCCTATTAGGGAAGCTTTCTTT,CASSDRGSPIREAFF
.,TRBV7-6,TRBD2,TRBJ2-6,TGTGCCAGCAGCTTAGGAGCGGGGGCCCCCTCTGGGGCCAACGTCCTGACTTTC,CASSLGAGAPSGANVLTF
few,TRBV10-3,TRBD1,TRBJ2-7,TGTGCCATCAGTGAGGCTGACAGGGGTAGGGCCGAGCAGTACTTC,CAISEADRGRAEQYF
few,TRBV6-5,.,TRBJ2-2,TGTGCCAGCCGCGAGGGATCTTCGAACACCGGGGAGCTGTTTTTT,CASREGSSNTGELFF
medium-sized,TRBV24-1,TRBD2,TRBJ2-3,TGTGCCACTTCACCGAGAGCGGGGGCTGCAGATACGCAGTATTTT,CATSPRAGAADTQYF
few,TRBV2,.,TRBJ2-3,TGTGCCAGCAGTTTCCCAGGGCCAGATACGCAGTATTTT,CASSFPGPDTQYF
many,TRBV20-1,.,TRBJ2-3,TGCAGTGCTAGAGATCTGGACAGCGGCACAGATACGCAGTATTTT,CSARDLDSGTDTQYF
few,TRBV29-1,.,TRBJ1-2,TGCAGCGTTGATTCGGGGTTTGGCTACACCTTC,CSVDSGFGYTF
few,TRBV10-3,.,TRBJ1-4,TGTGCCATCAGTGAGTCGGCGGAAATTAATGAAAAACTGTTTTTT,CAISESAEINEKLFF
few,TRBV10-3,.,TRBJ1-2,TGTGCCATCAGTGACACGACAGCCTATACATCTTATGGCTACACCTTC,CAISDTTAYTSYGYTF
few,TRBV4-3,.,TRBJ1-2,TGCGCCAGCAGCCAAGATCTCGACGGAGCTTACAACTATGGCTACACCTTC,CASSQDLDGAYNYGYTF
few,TRBV7-2,TRBD1,TRBJ2-4,TGTGCCAGCAGCTTTTTGGACAGGACCAAAAACATTCAGTACTTC,CASSFLDRTKNIQYF
.,TRBV5-1,TRBD1,TRBJ2-7,TGCGCCAGCAGCTTGGGGGACAGTGAGCAGTACTTC,CASSLGDSEQYF
few,TRBV4-1,TRBD2,TRBJ2-5,TGCGCCAGCAGCCCGCGGGAGGGCCGGGACCAAGAGACCCAGTACTTC,CASSPREGRDQETQYF
few,TRBV9,.,TRBJ2-5,TGTGCCAGCAGCCCCAACTGGGGGGACTTAGAGACCCAGTACTTC,CASSPNWGDLETQYF
.,TRBV5-1,.,TRBJ2-1,TGCGCCAGCAGCTTGGGTACAGGGTTTGGGAGCTCCTACAATGAGCAGTTCTTC,CASSLGTGFGSSYNEQFF
few,TRBV13,.,TRBJ2-1,TGTGCCAGCAGCTTCCAGGAAAGCTCCTACAATGAGCAGTTCTTC,CASSFQESSYNEQFF
few,TRBV7-2,.,TRBJ1-5,TGTGCAAGCAGCTTTGGGGGTCGCAGTCAGCCCCAGCATTTT,CASSFGGRSQPQHF
.,TRBV19,.,TRBJ1-3,TGTGCCAGTTCAGACTTGGACAACTCTGGAAACACCATATATTTT,CASSDLDNSGNTIYF
.,TRBV9,.,TRBJ2-1,TGTGCCAGCAGCGGGGCCGGGACAAACTACAATGAGCAGTTCTTC,CASSGAGTNYNEQFF
.,TRBV3-1,TRBD1,TRBJ2-7,TGTGCCAGCAGCCAAGCGGGACAGGGGGTAGGCTACGAGCAGTACTTC,CASSQAGQGVGYEQYF
few,TRBV4-3,.,TRBJ1-5,TGCGCCAGCAGCCAAGATGAAGATTCCAATCAGCCCCAGCATTTT,CASSQDEDSNQPQHF
.,TRBV4-3,.,TRBJ2-2,TGCGCCAGCAGCCATCCCATTATGGGGGGCTCCCTTGGCACCGGGGAGCTGTTTTTT,CASSHPIMGGSLGTGELFF
once,TRBV7-6,TRBD1,TRBJ2-1,TGTGCCAGCAGCCCCCGGGACAGGGGGCCGCCTTCCTACAATGAGCAGTTCTTC,CASSPRDRGPPSYNEQFF
few,TRBV12-5,TRBD2,TRBJ2-3,TGTGCTAGTGGTTCTGACTCGGGACTACCAGATACGCAGTATTTT,CASGSDSGLPDTQYF